Reported below is one T cell receptor beta chain. No antigen is known for it. No per-base quality is available; no much larger clone lies one base away. A distance of 14 bases separates the germline ends of V and J, which lose 5 bases and 1 base respectively. Measured from the cysteine to the phenylalanine, the CDR3 is 14 residues long. The read is trimmed to its CDR3 DNA, 42 bases read in frame from base 1. The germline V gene specifies SQVTM as CDR1 and ANQGSEA as CDR2. The data derive from a study of blood T cell repertoires in COVID-19 (dated by TCRdb to between 2020 and 2021). For the wider study: Samples covering the acute and convalescent phases of COVID-19 were provided by collaborators in the United States, Italy and Spain. The dataset comprised deeply sampled blood TCRbeta repertoires from subjects exposed to, actively infected with, or recovered from COVID-19. A de-identified subject ID, COVID-19 status, age in years and sex were almost always included in the sample metadata. The repertoires were released in a freely available public database intended as a resource for research on the immune response to SARS-CoV-2. The prospective study material was composed of cDNA or gDNA derived from T cells, B-cell-depleted T cells, or PBMCs. Samples were obtained from the ongoing ImmuneRACE study (first 160 participants) and from 1,254 subjects provided by 6 global collaborators. HLA class I and class II types, where available, came from metadata supplied by the sample provider rather than from assay-based typing. On the study overall, not on this receptor specifically: Clinical and demographic metadata were provided uncurated, with the amount varying by source and participant.

Each collaborating institution followed its own protocols to collect whole blood in K2EDTA tubes. Collaborator samples were shipped for TCRbeta analysis as frozen whole blood, isolated PBMCs, or DNA extracted from either sample type. TCRbeta CDR3 regions were amplified from genomic DNA using the immunoSEQ Assay, a bias-controlled multiplex PCR. As for the original processing: The number of nucleated cells in each sample was estimated by amplification of reference gene primers within the assay. To quantify the absolute abundance of each unique TCRbeta CDR3 rearrangement, sequence reads were collapsed and filtered. For each sample, productive Simpson clonality was calculated by taking the square root of Simpson's diversity index across productive rearrangements. The table comes from immuneACCESS by way of TCRdb, which keeps in-frame sequences with V and J called. Part of the clones is missing from these tables; in studies checked, under half for an unresolved V gene and the rest for unknown reasons. That table supplies the V and J calls and clone size; D and trimming were determined from the DNA. A total of under 300,000 clones appear in this sample, about four fifths of them only once. Clones ranked in the top ten supply around 3% of the sample.

The sequenced material came from peripheral blood. The chain is encoded by TRBV29-1 joined to TRBJ1-1; TRBD1 is a weak D gene call, 6 bases matching. The receptor's source is a woman in her fifties or sixties with active or convalescent COVID-19. In nucleotides, the sequence is TGCAGCGTTCCCCGGGACACTGCGAACACTGAAGCTTTCTTT. Its protein is CSVPRDTANTEAFF.